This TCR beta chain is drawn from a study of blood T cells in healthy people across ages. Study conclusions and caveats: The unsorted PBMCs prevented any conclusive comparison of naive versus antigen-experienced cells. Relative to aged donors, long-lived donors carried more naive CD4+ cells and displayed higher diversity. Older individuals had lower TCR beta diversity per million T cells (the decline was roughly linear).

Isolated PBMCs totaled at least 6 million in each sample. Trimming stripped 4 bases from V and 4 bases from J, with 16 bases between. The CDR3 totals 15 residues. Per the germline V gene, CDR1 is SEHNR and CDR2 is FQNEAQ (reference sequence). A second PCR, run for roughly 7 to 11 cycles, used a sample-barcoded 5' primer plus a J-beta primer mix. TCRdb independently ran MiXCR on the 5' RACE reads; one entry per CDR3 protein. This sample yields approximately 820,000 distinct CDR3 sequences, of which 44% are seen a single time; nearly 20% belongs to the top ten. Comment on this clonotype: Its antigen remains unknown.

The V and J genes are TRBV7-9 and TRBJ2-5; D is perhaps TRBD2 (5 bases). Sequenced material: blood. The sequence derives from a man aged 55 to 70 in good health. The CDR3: CASSSSPGVAETQYF. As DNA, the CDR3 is TGTGCCAGCAGCTCTAGCCCCGGGGTTGCAGAGACCCAGTACTTC.